The 23 T cell receptor beta chains below come from one sample, sequenced in a study of Graves' ophthalmopathy and Graves' hyperthyroidism. The TCR beta CDR3 regions underwent amplification from RNA transcripts. First-round RT-PCR relied on HTBI primers, and a second-round multiplex PCR came next. TCRdb redid the calling of the multiplex PCR reads with MiXCR, one entry per CDR3 protein. The sample gives about 620,000 distinct CDR3 sequences, 20% to 25% of which show up once; approximately 7% is in the top ten. Material for sequencing was peripheral blood. These receptors came from a woman aged 18 to 35 with stable Graves' hyperthyroidism. Some clones in this sample may be carry-over from other donors' samples.

This clonotype has ten or more counts. The rearrangement links TRBV30 to TRBJ2-2; unclear D gene. Germline V gene sequence: CDR1 GTSNPN, CDR2 SVGIG (reference sequence). This CDR3 contains 11 residues. V dropped 1 base and J dropped 7 bases, with 4 bases sitting between them. CDR3 in DNA: TGTGCCTGGAGTGAGGTCGGGGAGCTGTTTTTT. Translating gives CAWSEVGELFF.

This clonotype was counted only a few times. The rearrangement links TRBV29-1 to TRBJ2-5; the D is unclear. Germline-derived CDR1 and CDR2 are SQVTM and ANQGSEA. V was cut by 7 bases and J by 1 base, with 10 bases left in between. CDR3 length: 12 amino acids. As DNA, the CDR3 is TGCAGCGGCGCGAAAAGCCAAGAGACCCAGTACTTC. Protein product: CSGAKSQETQYF.

The CDR3 bases are TGTGCCAGCGCAGAGACTGGGGCCAACGTCCTGACTTTC. This gives the protein CASAETGANVLTF. The chain carries TRBV2 and TRBJ2-6, with D unresolved. The CDR3 spans 13 residues. Germline CDR1 is SNHLY and CDR2 is FYNNEI. With 8 bases removed from V and 2 bases from J, the gap between germline ends came to 7 bases.

This clonotype was observed a few times. This chain connects TRBV20-1 to TRBJ2-7; 7 bases align to TRBD1. The CDR3 runs 15 residues. Germline V gene data show CDR1 as DFQATT and CDR2 as SNEGSKA (reference sequence). Trimming removed 6 bases from V and 2 bases from J; junction bases left unmatched: 13. The CDR3: CSASPRDSLTYEQYF. The CDR3 DNA is TGCAGTGCGTCACCCCGGGACAGTTTAACCTACGAGCAGTACTTC.

Many counts were recorded for this clonotype. This chain connects TRBV7-8 to TRBJ2-4; a possible D gene is TRBD2 (6 bases). The V end lost 5 bases, the J end lost 0 bases, and 20 bases lay between the germline ends. Germline lookup yields CDR1 SGHVS and CDR2 FQNEAQ. The CDR3 runs 18 residues. CDR3 in DNA: TGTGCCAGCAGCCCCCTGGGACTTTTCTCTCTAGCCAAAAACATTCAGTACTTC. Translation gives CASSPLGLFSLAKNIQYF. Full variable domain (rest looked up from reference TRBV7-8 and TRBJ2-4): GAGVSQSPRYKVAKRGQDVALRCDPISGHVSLFWYQQALGQGPEFLTYFQNEAQLDKSGLPSDRFFAERPEGSVSTLKIQRTQQEDSAVYLCASSPLGLFSLAKNIQYFGAGTRLSVL.

This clonotype turned up a few times. The genes are TRBV5-1 and TRBJ2-5; 8 nucleotides match TRBD1. The ends lost 7 bases at V and 7 bases at J; junction bases unmatched: 9. CDR3 length: 13 residues. Germline V lookup: CDR1 SGHRS, CDR2 YFSETQ. The CDR3 here is CASRQGSDGTQYF. CDR3 coding DNA: TGCGCCAGCCGACAGGGGTCTGATGGGACCCAGTACTTC. The full variable domain, completed using reference TRBV5-1 and TRBJ2-5, is KAGVTQTPRYLIKTRGQQVTLSCSPISGHRSVSWYQQTPGQGLQFLFEYFSETQRNKGNFPGRFSGRQFSNSRSEMNVSTLELGDSALYLCASRQGSDGTQYFGPGTRLLVL.

This clonotype was detected ten times or more. The V call is TRBV6-2 or TRBV6-3, the J call TRBJ1-5; the match to TRBD1 covers 7 bases. The CDR3 is 19 amino acids. The trim removed 6 bases at V and 3 bases at J, leaving 20 bases unmatched. Germline V gives CDR1 MNHEY, CDR2 SVGEGT. The CDR3 DNA is TGTGCCAGCAGCCCCGGACAGGATTGGGGCCAACCCTCCAATCAGCCCCAGCATTTT. It encodes CASSPGQDWGQPSNQPQHF.

CDR3 DNA: TGTGCCAGCAGTTACTCGAAACGAATCTTGAACACTGAAGCTTTCTTT. It yields the protein CASSYSKRILNTEAFF. The chain links TRBV6-2 or TRBV6-3 to TRBJ1-1; D is unclear. The CDR3 sequence is 16 residues long. Between the trimmed V and J ends, which lost 0 bases and 0 bases, there was a span of 11 bases. Germline V CDR1 and CDR2: MNHEY, SVGEGT.

The chain is built from TRBV7-8 and TRBJ2-7, with D perhaps matching TRBD1 or TRBD2 (7 bases each). Per germline, CDR1 SGHVS and CDR2 FQNEAQ. V was shortened by 4 bases and J by 6 bases, with 13 bases between the two germline ends. The length of the CDR3 is 13 residues. The CDR3 spells CASSSTGEGEQYF. The CDR3 nucleotides are TGTGCCAGCAGCTCCACAGGGGAGGGCGAGCAGTACTTC. The full variable domain, its missing parts supplied by reference TRBV7-8 and TRBJ2-7, is GAGVSQSPRYKVAKRGQDVALRCDPISGHVSLFWYQQALGQGPEFLTYFQNEAQLDKSGLPSDRFFAERPEGSVSTLKIQRTQQEDSAVYLCASSSTGEGEQYFGPGTRLTVT.

Many counts were recorded for this clonotype. This sequence joins TRBV7-6 and TRBJ2-2, with D perhaps given as TRBD1 or TRBD2 (5 bases each). Trimming took 5 bases from V and 0 from J, leaving 13 bases between them. The CDR3 length is 16 residues. Germline V gene sequence: CDR1 SGHVS, CDR2 FNYEAQ. Written as DNA, the CDR3 is TGTGCCAGCAGCCCCTGGGACCGATCGAACACCGGGGAGCTGTTTTTT. This codes for CASSPWDRSNTGELFF.

This clonotype has at least ten counts. At one end the junction does not follow the germline gene, possibly because of a read error. V and J are TRBV6-1 and TRBJ1-1; no clear D gene. Germline CDR1 MNHNS, CDR2 SASEGT. This CDR3 is built from 13 residues. The CDR3 DNA follows: TGTGCCAGCAGTCCCCAAGTTAAAACTGAAGCTTTCTTC. Its protein product is CASSPQVKTEAFF.

This chain connects TRBV24-1 to TRBJ2-7, with 9 bases identical to TRBD1. Germline CDR1 and CDR2: KGHDR and SFDVKD. Losses at the gene ends were 1 base for V and 4 bases for J; bases not matched to a gene: 10. The CDR3 is made up of 17 amino acids. DNA of the CDR3: TGTGCCACCAGTGATTTAAATGGGGACAGGGATCCTTACGAGCAGTACTTC. This encodes CATSDLNGDRDPYEQYF.

V usage is TRBV20-1 and J usage is TRBJ2-5; D is perhaps TRBD2 (6 bases). Germline assignment: CDR1 DFQATT and CDR2 SNEGSKA (reference sequence). Trimming shortened V by 2 bases and J by 4 bases, and 14 bases separated the two germline ends. There are 14 residues in the CDR3. The CDR3 nucleotides are TGCAGTGCTAGACCCCCTGCCGGGGGAGAGACCCAGTACTTC. Translation: CSARPPAGGETQYF.

This clonotype was seen a handful of times. The CDR3 DNA sequence: TGTGCCAGCAGTTTGGGACTGGGTGGGCAGCCCCAGCATTTT. Protein product: CASSLGLGGQPQHF. This chain connects TRBV12-3 or TRBV12-4 to TRBJ1-5; possible D gene TRBD1, 5 bases. The ends were cut back, 3 bases at V and 7 bases at J, with 13 bases in the middle. There are 14 residues in the CDR3.

Points on this clonotype: A junction end diverges from the germline sequence, so it may reflect a read error. This sequence joins TRBV28 and TRBJ1-2; TRBD1 is a possible D gene (5 bases). The germline V gene has CDR1 MDHEN and CDR2 SYDVKM. The CDR3 covers 13 residues. The CDR3, as DNA: TGTGCCAGCAGTTTAGAGGGGAGGTTTGGCTGCACCTTC. It codes for CASSLEGRFGCTF.

This clonotype was seen many times. V and J are TRBV12-5 and TRBJ2-5; the match to TRBD2 covers 14 bases. The CDR3 loop spans 16 amino acids. V lost 5 bases to trimming and J lost 5 bases; unmatched junction nucleotides: 7. CDR1 and CDR2 (germline): LGHNT, FRNRAP. DNA for the CDR3: TGTGCTAGTGGTATGACTAGCGGGGGGGCTATGGAGACCCAGTACTTC. Its translation is CASGMTSGGAMETQYF.

The chain combines TRBV10-1 with TRBJ1-1; D not resolved. The CDR3 runs to 15 residues. In germline, CDR1 is WNHNN, CDR2 SYGVQD (reference sequence). Trimming pared 6 bases from V and 3 bases from J, leaving 17 bases between. For the CDR3, the DNA is TGCGCCAGCAGCCCCAGGATCTCCGTACACACTGAAGCTTTCTTT. Its translation: CASSPRISVHTEAFF.

This clonotype has at least ten counts. The genes are TRBV19 and TRBJ2-5; either TRBD1 or TRBD2 may supply D (5 bases each). The ends were cut back, 3 bases at V and 3 bases at J, with 11 bases in the middle. The CDR3 length is 14 residues. Germline V gene sequence: CDR1 LNHDA, CDR2 SQIVND (reference sequence). This CDR3 reads CASSIFGTEETQYF. CDR3 DNA sequence: TGTGCCAGTAGTATCTTCGGGACCGAAGAGACCCAGTACTTC.

This clonotype showed up many times. The V and J genes are TRBV7-8 and TRBJ2-5; 10 bases fit TRBD2. Losses at the gene ends were 5 bases for V and 4 bases for J; bases not matched to a gene: 10. This CDR3 is built from 16 residues. The germline CDR1 and CDR2 sequences are SGHVS and FQNEAQ. CDR3 residues: CASSPSRASGRETQYF. CDR3 nucleotides: TGTGCCAGCAGCCCCAGTAGGGCTAGCGGGAGAGAGACCCAGTACTTC.

This chain links TRBV15 with TRBJ1-1; a weak D match, TRBD1 (5 bases). Trimming left V 3 bases short and J 9 bases short, with 17 bases between. This CDR3 contains 14 residues. The germline gives CDR1 LNHNV, CDR2 YYDKDF (reference sequence). As DNA, the CDR3 is TGTGCCACCAGCAGCGCAAGGGGCGACGTAAAAGCTTTCTTT. Encoded protein: CATSSARGDVKAFF.

This clonotype was detected many times. The CDR3 protein is CASSSGGVNNYGYTF. The CDR3 DNA is TGTGCCAGCAGTTCGGGTGGGGTGAACAACTATGGCTACACCTTC. This chain connects TRBV28 to TRBJ1-2; D unresolved. This CDR3 is built from 15 residues. The germline V gene encodes CDR1 MDHEN and CDR2 SYDVKM. Trimming left V 4 bases short and J 2 bases short, with 14 bases between.

This clonotype was seen a few times. This chain joins TRBV28 and TRBJ2-4, with 11 bases that match TRBD2. The CDR3 contains 16 residues. Unmatched junction bases numbered 3, after V lost 5 bases and J lost 0 bases. Germline assignment: CDR1 MDHEN and CDR2 SYDVKM. CDR3 residues: CASSLTSGGAKNIQYF. DNA for the CDR3: TGTGCCAGCAGTCTAACTAGCGGGGGAGCCAAAAACATTCAGTACTTC.

This clonotype showed up just once. The junction shows a germline mismatch at one end, possibly a read error. V is TRBV6-1 and J is TRBJ2-5; D is unclear. This CDR3 has 13 amino acids. Germline lookup yields CDR1 MNHNS and CDR2 SASEGT. CDR3 sequence reads: CASGRAIRETQCF. CDR3 coding DNA: TGTGCCAGCGGTAGGGCTATACGCGAGACCCAGTGCTTC.